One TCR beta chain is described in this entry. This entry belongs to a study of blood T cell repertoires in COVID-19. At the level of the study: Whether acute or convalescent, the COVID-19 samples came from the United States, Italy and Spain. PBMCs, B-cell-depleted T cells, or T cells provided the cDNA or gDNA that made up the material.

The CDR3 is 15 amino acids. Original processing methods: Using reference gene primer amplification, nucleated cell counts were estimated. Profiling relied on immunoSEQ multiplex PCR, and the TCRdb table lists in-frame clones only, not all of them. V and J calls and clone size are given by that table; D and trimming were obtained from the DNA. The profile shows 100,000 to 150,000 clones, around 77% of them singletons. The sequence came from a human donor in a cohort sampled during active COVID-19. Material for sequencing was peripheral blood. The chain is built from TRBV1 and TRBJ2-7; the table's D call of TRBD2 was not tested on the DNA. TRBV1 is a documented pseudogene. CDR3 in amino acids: CTSSQGGSGSYEQYF. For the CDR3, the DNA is TGCACCAGCAGCCAAGGTGGTAGCGGGAGTTACGAGCAGTACTTC.